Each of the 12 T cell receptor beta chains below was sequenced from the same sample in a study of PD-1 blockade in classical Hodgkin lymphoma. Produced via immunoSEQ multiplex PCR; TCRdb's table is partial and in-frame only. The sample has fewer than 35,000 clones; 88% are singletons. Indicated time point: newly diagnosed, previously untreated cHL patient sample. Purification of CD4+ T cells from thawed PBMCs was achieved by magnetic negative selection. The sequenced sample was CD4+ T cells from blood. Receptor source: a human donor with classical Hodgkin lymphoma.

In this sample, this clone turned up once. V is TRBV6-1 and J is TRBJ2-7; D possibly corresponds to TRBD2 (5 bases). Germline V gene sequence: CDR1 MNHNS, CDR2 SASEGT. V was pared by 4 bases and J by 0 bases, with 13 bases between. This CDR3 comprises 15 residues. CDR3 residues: CASSAVAPSSYEQYV. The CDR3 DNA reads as TGTGCCAGCAGTGCCGTAGCGCCCAGCTCCTACGAGCAGTACGTC.

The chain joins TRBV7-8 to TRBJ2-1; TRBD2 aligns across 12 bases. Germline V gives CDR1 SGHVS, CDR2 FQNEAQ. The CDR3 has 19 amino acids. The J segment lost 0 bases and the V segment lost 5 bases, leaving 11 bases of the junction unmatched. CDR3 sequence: CASSPRGLAGHSSYNEQFF. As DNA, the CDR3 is TGTGCCAGCAGCCCCCGAGGACTAGCGGGACATAGCTCCTACAATGAGCAGTTCTTC.

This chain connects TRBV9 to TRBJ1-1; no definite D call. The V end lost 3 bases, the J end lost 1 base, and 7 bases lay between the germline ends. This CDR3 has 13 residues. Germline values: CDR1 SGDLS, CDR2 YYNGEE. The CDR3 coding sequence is TGTGCCAGCAGCGCGGAGGGGAACACTGAAGCTTTCTTT. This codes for CASSAEGNTEAFF.

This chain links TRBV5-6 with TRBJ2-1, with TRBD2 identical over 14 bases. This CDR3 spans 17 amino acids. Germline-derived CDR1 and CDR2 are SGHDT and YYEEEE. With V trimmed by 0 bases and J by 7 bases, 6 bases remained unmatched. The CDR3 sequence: CASSLASGTSGRNEQFF. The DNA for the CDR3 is TGTGCCAGCAGCTTGGCGTCCGGGACTAGCGGGAGAAATGAGCAGTTCTTC. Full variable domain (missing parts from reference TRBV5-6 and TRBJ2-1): DAGVTQSPTHLIKTRGQQVTLRCSPKSGHDTVSWYQQALGQGPQFIFQYYEEEERQRGNFPDRFSGHQFPNYSSELNVNALLLGDSALYLCASSLASGTSGRNEQFFGPGTRLTVL.

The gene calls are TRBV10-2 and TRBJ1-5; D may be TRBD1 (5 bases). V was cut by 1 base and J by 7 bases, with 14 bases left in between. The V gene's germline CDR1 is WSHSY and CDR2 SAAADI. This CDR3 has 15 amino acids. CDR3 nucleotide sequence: TGCGCCAGCAGTGAGTGGGGACTTGAAGAACAGCCCCAGCATTTT. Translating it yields CASSEWGLEEQPQHF.

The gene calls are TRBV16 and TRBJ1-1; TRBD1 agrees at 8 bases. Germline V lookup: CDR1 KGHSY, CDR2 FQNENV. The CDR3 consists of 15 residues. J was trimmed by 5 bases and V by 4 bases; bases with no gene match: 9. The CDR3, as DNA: TGTGCCAGCAGCCCCTTACGGACAGGGAAAACTGAAGCTTTCTTT. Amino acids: CASSPLRTGKTEAFF. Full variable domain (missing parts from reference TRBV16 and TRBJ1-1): GEEVAQTPKHLVRGEGQKAKLYCAPIKGHSYVFWYQQVLKNEFKFLISFQNENVFDETGMPKERFSAKCLPNSPCSLEIQATKLEDSAVYFCASSPLRTGKTEAFFGQGTRLTVV.

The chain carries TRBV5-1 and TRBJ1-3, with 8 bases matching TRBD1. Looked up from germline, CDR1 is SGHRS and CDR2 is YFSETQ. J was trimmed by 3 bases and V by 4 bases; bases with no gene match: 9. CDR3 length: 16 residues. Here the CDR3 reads CASSLDGTGFGNTIYF. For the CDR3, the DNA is TGCGCCAGCAGCCTAGACGGGACAGGCTTTGGAAACACCATATATTTT.

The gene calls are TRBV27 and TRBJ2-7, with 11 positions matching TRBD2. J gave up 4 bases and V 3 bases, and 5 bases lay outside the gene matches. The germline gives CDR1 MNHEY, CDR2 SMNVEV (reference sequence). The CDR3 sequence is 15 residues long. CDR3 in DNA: TGTGCCAGCAGTTTCTCTACTAGCGGGAGTTACGAGCAGTACTTC. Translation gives CASSFSTSGSYEQYF.

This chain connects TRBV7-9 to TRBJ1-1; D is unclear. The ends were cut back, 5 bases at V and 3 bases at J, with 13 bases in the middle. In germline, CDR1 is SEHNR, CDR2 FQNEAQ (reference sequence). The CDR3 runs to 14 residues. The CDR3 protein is CASSRNTEYTEAFF. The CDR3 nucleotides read TGTGCCAGCAGCCGCAATACAGAGTACACTGAAGCTTTCTTT.

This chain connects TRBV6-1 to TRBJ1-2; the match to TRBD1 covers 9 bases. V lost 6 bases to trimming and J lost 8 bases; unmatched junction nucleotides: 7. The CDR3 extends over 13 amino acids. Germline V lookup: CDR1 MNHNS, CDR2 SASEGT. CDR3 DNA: TGTGCCAGCAGCCGCGGGACAGGGTTAGGCTACACCTTC. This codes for CASSRGTGLGYTF.

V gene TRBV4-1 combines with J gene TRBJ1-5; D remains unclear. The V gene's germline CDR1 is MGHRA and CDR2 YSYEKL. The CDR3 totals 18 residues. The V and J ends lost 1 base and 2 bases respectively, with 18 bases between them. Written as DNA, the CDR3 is TGCGCCAGCAGCCAAGGCATGTTAGGGTCTCTCGGCAATCAGCCCCAGCATTTT. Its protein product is CASSQGMLGSLGNQPQHF.

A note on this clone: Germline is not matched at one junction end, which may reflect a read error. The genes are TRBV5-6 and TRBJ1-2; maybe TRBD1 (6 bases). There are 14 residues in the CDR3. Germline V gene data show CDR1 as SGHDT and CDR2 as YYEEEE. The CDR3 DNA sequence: TGTGCCAGCAGGTTGGGGGCCTCGGGGAGCGGCTACACCTTC. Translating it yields CASRLGASGSGYTF.